This T cell receptor (beta chain) was recovered during a study of tumor and adjacent non-tumor tissue in lung cancer. Whole-study context: Samples averaged around 4 million productive TCRbeta reads each. Points from the study as a whole: Shorter survival was associated with higher TCR diversity in tumors. TCR diversity was significantly greater in tumor than normal lung tissue.

No cell sorting was done before RNA was extracted from the tissue. The library came from three nested PCR rounds adapted from ARM-PCR protocols. TCRdb itself ran the multiplex PCR reads through MiXCR, one entry per CDR3 protein. The sample carries over 110,000 distinct CDR3 sequences, around 61% recorded once. Regarding this clonotype: Its antigen remains unidentified. The germline gene is not matched at one end of the junction; a read error may be the cause.

CDR1 DFQATT and CDR2 SNEGSKA come from the germline V gene (reference sequence). The length of the CDR3 is 11 residues. The source is a man between 60 and 70 years old with small cell lung cancer. The chain joins TRBV20-1 to TRBJ1-1, with D uncertain. Sequencing used lung tumor tissue. The DNA of the CDR3 is TGCAGTGCTATGGACTACACTGAAGCCTTCTTT. This translates into CSAMDYTEAFF.